The clone carrying this TCR beta chain was detected once. What it binds is not known. The CDR3 sequence is 14 residues long. Trimming removed 2 bases from V and 4 bases from J, with 10 bases in between. The germline V gene encodes CDR1 KGHSH and CDR2 LQKENI. The data stem from a study of graft-versus-host responses after intestinal transplantation. Study-wide context: Multivisceral, liver-intestinal, or isolated intestinal transplants were received by the recipients. Regarding the study as a whole: Some patients had graft-donor T cell macrochimerism, and their allografts showed high graft-versus-host to host-versus-graft clonal ratios. Researchers found GvH clones in recipient marrow, and some showed up first in ileum or blood.

Assay: immunoSEQ multiplex PCR; the TCRdb copy retains only in-frame clones and omits some. The table includes about 89,000 clones, 90% to 95% detected once. The material was unstimulated CD4+ T cells sorted from spleen or lymph node cells, obtained before intestinal transplant. J is TRBJ2-3 and V is TRBV18; TRBD2 might be the D (6 bases). The TCR was taken from a human donor who received an intestinal transplant. CDR3 loop: CASSPGREADTQYF. In DNA, the CDR3 is TGTGCCAGCTCACCAGGTAGGGAGGCAGATACGCAGTATTTT.